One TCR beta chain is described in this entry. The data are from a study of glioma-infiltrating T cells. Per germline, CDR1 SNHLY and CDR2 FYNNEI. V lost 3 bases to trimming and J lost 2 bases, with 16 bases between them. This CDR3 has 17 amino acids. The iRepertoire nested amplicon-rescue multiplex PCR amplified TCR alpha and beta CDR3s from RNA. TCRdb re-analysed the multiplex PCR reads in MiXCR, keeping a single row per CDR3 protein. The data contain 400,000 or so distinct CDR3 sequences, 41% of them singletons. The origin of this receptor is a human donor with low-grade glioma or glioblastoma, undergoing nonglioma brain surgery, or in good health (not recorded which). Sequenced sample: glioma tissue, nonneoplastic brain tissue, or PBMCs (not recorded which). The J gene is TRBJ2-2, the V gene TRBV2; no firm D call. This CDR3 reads CASSDGSWNGNTGELFF. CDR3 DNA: TGTGCCAGCAGTGATGGTAGCTGGAACGGAAACACCGGGGAGCTGTTTTTT.